The 29 T cell receptor beta chains given below trace back to one sample, sequenced in a study of blood T cell repertoires in COVID-19. TCRdb keeps only in-frame clones here, not all; method: immunoSEQ multiplex PCR. The sample consists of 120,000 to 150,000 clones, roughly 84% of them appearing once. Sequencing was performed on PBMCs or T cells enriched from blood (not recorded which). These TCRs come from a woman aged 45 to 65 who had been exposed to COVID-19.

V is TRBV28 and J is TRBJ2-2; D may be TRBD1 (5 bases). The CDR3 spans 17 residues. Per the germline V gene, CDR1 is MDHEN and CDR2 is SYDVKM. V was pared by 6 bases and J by 6 bases, with 23 bases between. The CDR3 region has the DNA TGTGCCAGCAGCCCCGGTTGGGGCCCCCCAGTCCCCGGGGAGCTGTTTTTT. Translating gives CASSPGWGPPVPGELFF.

This chain links TRBV19 with TRBJ1-3; TRBD1 matches 9 bases. The V gene's germline CDR1 is LNHDA and CDR2 SQIVND (reference sequence). V was clipped by 5 bases and J by 4 bases; unmatched bases: 9. The CDR3 loop spans 16 amino acids. The CDR3 is CASSEQQGALGNTIYF. CDR3 DNA: TGTGCCAGTAGTGAACAACAGGGGGCTCTGGGAAACACCATATATTTT.

This chain's CDR3 is CASSLTEAGNQPQHF. For the CDR3, the DNA is TGTGCCAGCAGTCTAACGGAGGCCGGCAATCAGCCCCAGCATTTT. The rearrangement joins TRBV6-6 to TRBJ1-5; D unresolved. CDR3 length equals 15 residues. The V end was cut by 5 bases, the J end by 2 bases, with 13 bases between. The V gene's germline CDR1 is MNHNY and CDR2 SVGAGI (reference sequence).

The gene calls are TRBV9 and TRBJ2-5; TRBD2 agrees at 11 bases. This CDR3 region has 15 residues. Trimming at V came to 3 bases and at J to 5 bases, leaving 6 bases not matched to a gene. Germline V gene lookup returns CDR1 SGDLS and CDR2 YYNGEE. Written as DNA, the CDR3 is TGTGCCAGCAGCGGCCTAGCGGGGGGCAGGGAGACCCAGTACTTC. Translation: CASSGLAGGRETQYF.

The chain combines TRBV24-1 with TRBJ2-2; tentatively, D is TRBD1 (5 bases). Trimming left V 4 bases short and J 6 bases short, with 17 bases between. The germline CDR1 and CDR2 sequences are KGHDR and SFDVKD. There are 16 residues in the CDR3. The CDR3 protein is CATSDSGWGRAGELFF. The DNA for the CDR3 is TGTGCCACCAGTGACTCCGGGTGGGGCCGCGCCGGGGAGCTGTTTTTT.

The chain recombines TRBV27 with TRBJ2-7; 14 bases line up with TRBD2. The CDR3 sequence is 19 residues long. J lost 4 bases, V lost 3 bases, and 14 bases had no gene match. Germline-derived CDR1 and CDR2 are MNHEY and SMNVEV (reference sequence). The CDR3 coding sequence is TGTGCCAGCAGTTTCGTCGGGACTAGCGGGAGCTTTATCCCTTACGAGCAGTACTTC. It codes for CASSFVGTSGSFIPYEQYF.

This chain connects TRBV23-1 to TRBJ1-3; weak D call: TRBD1 (6 bases). TRBV23-1 falls under the ORF class, with uncertain function. The CDR3 has 17 amino acids. Trimming took off 0 bases at V and 6 bases at J, with 18 bases between the two ends. The CDR3 loop is CASSQSGAGQAPNTIYF. DNA of the CDR3: TGCGCCAGCAGTCAATCGGGGGCAGGGCAGGCTCCAAACACCATATATTTT.

The chain recombines TRBV13 with TRBJ2-3, with 11 positions matching TRBD2. Losses at the gene ends were 4 bases for V and 4 bases for J; bases not matched to a gene: 10. The CDR3 runs to 17 residues. Germline assignment: CDR1 PRHDT and CDR2 FYEKMQ (reference sequence). The CDR3 nucleotides are TGTGCCAGCAGCTCGACGACTAGCGGGATATTAGCAGATACGCAGTATTTT. This encodes CASSSTTSGILADTQYF.

The chain has TRBV10-3 and TRBJ2-2, with 10 bases lining up with TRBD2. Germline V gene lookup returns CDR1 ENHRY and CDR2 SYGVKD. Trimming cost V 4 bases and J 0 bases; bases outside gene matches: 8. This CDR3 contains 18 residues. The CDR3 DNA sequence: TGTGCCATCAGTGCGAGTATAGCGGGAGGCCCGAACACCGGGGAGCTGTTTTTT. Encoded protein: CAISASIAGGPNTGELFF.

This chain joins TRBV20-1 and TRBJ2-1, with TRBD2 matching over 8 bases. The CDR3 covers 16 residues. The trim removed 3 bases at V and 3 bases at J, leaving 10 bases unmatched. The germline V gene encodes CDR1 DFQATT and CDR2 SNEGSKA (reference sequence). The CDR3 is CSASPIAGSGYNEQFF. Here the CDR3 DNA reads TGCAGTGCTAGTCCGATAGCGGGATCGGGCTACAATGAGCAGTTCTTC.

For the CDR3, the DNA is TGTGCCAGCAGCTTAGGGGGACTAGCGGGAAGCGAGCAGTACTTC. This encodes CASSLGGLAGSEQYF. This rearrangement joins TRBV7-8 to TRBJ2-7; TRBD2 matches 13 bases. V was pared by 1 base and J by 6 bases, with 3 bases of the junction left unmatched. The CDR3 consists of 15 residues. Germline-derived CDR1 and CDR2 are SGHVS and FQNEAQ.

This chain joins TRBV11-3 and TRBJ2-3, with TRBD1 as a possible D gene (9 bases). In germline, CDR1 is SGHNT, CDR2 YENEEA. The CDR3 covers 16 residues. V was pared by 5 bases and J by 7 bases, with 22 bases between. The DNA for the CDR3 is TGTGCCAGCAGCCCGGGGGGGACAGGGATTAGAAATACGCAGTATTTT. Its protein is CASSPGGTGIRNTQYF.

The chain employs TRBV5-1 and TRBJ1-2; 10 bases are shared with TRBD1. V shed 0 bases, J shed 3 bases, and the junction held 8 bases outside the gene matches. Germline V gives CDR1 SGHRS, CDR2 YFSETQ. The CDR3 extends over 17 amino acids. CDR3 in DNA: TGCGCCAGCAGCTTGGGACAGGGGGCGCGAAACTACTATGGCTACACCTTC. It specifies CASSLGQGARNYYGYTF. The variable domain in full, completed from reference TRBV5-1 and TRBJ1-2, reads KAGVTQTPRYLIKTRGQQVTLSCSPISGHRSVSWYQQTPGQGLQFLFEYFSETQRNKGNFPGRFSGRQFSNSRSEMNVSTLELGDSALYLCASSLGQGARNYYGYTFGSGTRLTVV.

The DNA of the CDR3 is TGTGCCAGCATAGTTGGTGCACCTAGCAATCAGCCCCAGCATTTT. This codes for CASIVGAPSNQPQHF. This sequence joins TRBV28 and TRBJ1-5; D not certain. Per germline, CDR1 MDHEN and CDR2 SYDVKM. The germline V and J ends were trimmed by 7 bases and 0 bases, with 13 bases remaining between them. The CDR3 sequence is 15 residues long.

The chain recombines TRBV18 with TRBJ1-3; possibly TRBD1 for D (6 bases). Germline V gene data show CDR1 as KGHSH and CDR2 as LQKENI. With 0 bases removed from V and 3 bases from J, the gap between germline ends came to 12 bases. The CDR3 has 16 residues. CDR3 nucleotide sequence: TGTGCCAGCTCACCACCGTTGGGGACAAGTGGAAACACCATATATTTT. Its protein is CASSPPLGTSGNTIYF.

The genes are TRBV29-1 and TRBJ1-1; TRBD1 aligns across 8 bases. The V and J ends lost 2 bases and 4 bases, in that order; junction bases with no gene match: 6. The germline gives CDR1 SQVTM, CDR2 ANQGSEA. The CDR3 is 14 amino acids. Here the CDR3 DNA reads TGCAGCGTTGAAAGGACAGGGCGTGTCACTGAAGCTTTCTTT. Protein sequence: CSVERTGRVTEAFF.

The gene calls are TRBV27 and TRBJ2-5, with TRBD1 matching over 8 bases. This CDR3 has 14 amino acids. V lost 8 bases to trimming and J lost 2 bases; unmatched junction nucleotides: 7. The V gene's germline CDR1 is MNHEY and CDR2 SMNVEV (reference sequence). The CDR3 bases are TGTGCCAGCCGACCCGGGACAGGTCAAGAGACCCAGTACTTC. Translating it yields CASRPGTGQETQYF.

The chain uses TRBV6-2 or TRBV6-3 and TRBJ2-7, with TRBD2 matching 13 bases. J lost 5 bases, V lost 4 bases, and 5 bases had no gene match. This CDR3 has 15 residues. Germline assignment: CDR1 MNHEY and CDR2 SVGEGT. CDR3 in amino acids: CASSLTSGGPDEQYF. DNA for the CDR3: TGTGCCAGCAGTTTGACTAGCGGGGGGCCCGACGAGCAGTACTTC.

The chain uses TRBV9 and TRBJ2-2; tentatively, D is TRBD2 (5 bases). Germline CDR1 SGDLS, CDR2 YYNGEE. V dropped 0 bases and J dropped 8 bases, with 17 bases sitting between them. This CDR3 region has 16 residues. The CDR3 DNA reads TGTGCCAGCAGCGTAGGGGAATGGCGGGCGAGGGGGGAGCTGTTTTTT. Its protein is CASSVGEWRARGELFF.

In its sample, this clone was seen once. V is TRBV10-3 and J is TRBJ1-5, with 9 bases matching TRBD1. The CDR3 is made up of 15 amino acids. Germline CDR1 and CDR2: ENHRY and SYGVKD. Trimming cost V 6 bases and J 0 bases; bases outside gene matches: 3. CDR3 residues: CAISGTGFSNQPQHF. DNA of the CDR3: TGTGCCATCAGCGGGACAGGGTTTAGCAATCAGCCCCAGCATTTT.

This sequence joins TRBV6-2 or TRBV6-3 and TRBJ1-2; perhaps TRBD1 as D (6 bases). The germline gives CDR1 MNHEY, CDR2 SVGEGT. V shed 6 bases and J shed 6 bases, with 26 bases lying between them. CDR3 length equals 17 residues. CDR3 sequence: CASSPLQGQKTSNGYTF. The CDR3 bases are TGTGCCAGCAGCCCCCTCCAGGGGCAAAAGACGAGTAATGGCTACACCTTC.

The chain couples TRBV27 to TRBJ1-2; possible D gene TRBD1, 5 bases. The germline V gene has CDR1 MNHEY and CDR2 SMNVEV (reference sequence). V was clipped by 5 bases and J by 4 bases, with 14 bases between them. The CDR3 is 14 residues long. The DNA for the CDR3 is TGTGCCAGCAGTCCGGGCGGGGCGGCCTATGGCTACACCTTC. It translates to CASSPGGAAYGYTF.

DNA for the CDR3: TGTGCCAGCAGCGACGGACTAGCGGGAGTGGGCTCCTACAATGAGCAGTTCTTC. This translates into CASSDGLAGVGSYNEQFF. V gene TRBV11-2 combines with J gene TRBJ2-1, with 13 bases aligning to TRBD2. Germline assignment: CDR1 SGHAT and CDR2 FQNNGV. The CDR3 totals 18 residues. Trimming took 5 bases from V and 0 from J; bases not matched to a gene: 7.

V usage is TRBV12-3 or TRBV12-4 and J usage is TRBJ1-2; D unclear. This CDR3 is 13 amino acids long. The V and J ends lost 5 bases and 9 bases respectively, with 16 bases between them. The CDR3 here is CASSLPPLVRYTF. The DNA for the CDR3 is TGTGCCAGCAGTCTACCCCCCCTGGTACGCTACACCTTC.

This clone was seen a handful of times. The chain combines TRBV10-2 with TRBJ2-7, with 9 bases matching TRBD2. The V gene's germline CDR1 is WSHSY and CDR2 SAAADI. The CDR3 sequence is 13 residues long. Germline trimming cut 8 bases from V and 3 bases from J; bases unmatched to any gene: 5. CDR3 region: CASRYSGSYEQYF. DNA of the CDR3: TGCGCCAGCCGGTATAGCGGGAGCTACGAGCAGTACTTC.

This clone was seen a few times. The rearrangement joins TRBV6-5 to TRBJ1-2; 9 nucleotides line up with TRBD1. CDR1 and CDR2 from the germline V gene are MNHEY and SVGAGI. The CDR3 consists of 15 residues. The ends lost 8 bases at V and 2 bases at J; junction bases unmatched: 9. The CDR3 bases are TGTGCCAGCGGAAAACAGGGGGCGGTGAACTATGGCTACACCTTC. It is translated as CASGKQGAVNYGYTF.

The rearrangement uses TRBV7-2 and TRBJ2-5; 7 bases agree with TRBD2. V dropped 5 bases and J dropped 2; count of bases not matched to a gene: 5. Germline V lookup: CDR1 SGHTA, CDR2 FQGNSA. The CDR3 has 14 amino acids. CDR3 DNA sequence: TGTGCCAGCAGCGCCACTAGCGCTCAAGAGACCCAGTACTTC. Translated: CASSATSAQETQYF.

The V call is TRBV7-8, the J call TRBJ2-5; the match to TRBD2 covers 8 bases. Germline assignment: CDR1 SGHVS and CDR2 FQNEAQ. The CDR3 length is 15 residues. The J segment lost 5 bases and the V segment lost 0 bases, leaving 5 bases of the junction unmatched. The CDR3, as DNA: TGTGCCAGCAGCTTAGCTGCGCCTAGCGGGGAGACCCAGTACTTC. Amino acids: CASSLAAPSGETQYF. The complete variable domain, with remaining parts taken from reference TRBV7-8 and TRBJ2-5, reads GAGVSQSPRYKVAKRGQDVALRCDPISGHVSLFWYQQALGQGPEFLTYFQNEAQLDKSGLPSDRFFAERPEGSVSTLKIQRTQQEDSAVYLCASSLAAPSGETQYFGPGTRLLVL.

This clone was detected once. The rearrangement links TRBV6-1 to TRBJ2-2, with D tentatively TRBD2 (5 bases). CDR3 length: 14 amino acids. V lost 1 base, J lost 4 bases, and 7 bases lay in between. The germline V gene encodes CDR1 MNHNS and CDR2 SASEGT. CDR3 coding DNA: TGTGCCAGCAGTGAAGGACGGGGCACCGGGGAGCTGTTTTTT. Its protein is CASSEGRGTGELFF.